The T cell receptor (beta chain) described here comes from a study of shared clonotypes between healthy human individuals. Study results and limitations: Relative to memory subsets, naive subsets generally showed larger estimated richness.

The V gene end was trimmed by 3 bases and the J gene end by 7 bases; junction bases not matched to a gene: 8. The germline V gene has CDR1 MGHRA and CDR2 YSYEKL. The CDR3 length is 16 residues. The repertoire was sequenced with immunoSEQ multiplex PCR; TCRdb's copy has only in-frame clones and lacks some. This table holds approximately 530,000 clones, roughly 95% found once. About this clone itself: What it binds is unknown.

This TCR was sampled from a woman aged 25 to 45 in good health. Sequencing input: naive CD4+ T cells sorted from blood. Sample subset: CD45RA+ positively selected. V is TRBV4-1 and J is TRBJ2-1; 11 bases are a match to TRBD1. The CDR3 DNA is TGCGCCAGCAGCCAGGAAGGGACAGGGGGGCGGAATGAGCAGTTCTTC. Translation: CASSQEGTGGRNEQFF.